This T cell receptor beta chain appears in the sequencing data of a study of blood T cell repertoires in COVID-19. Study context: Sources were T cells, B-cell-depleted T cells, or PBMCs; the material itself was cDNA or gDNA.

Libraries were prepared by immunoSEQ multiplex PCR; TCRdb keeps only in-frame clonotypes and omits some of them. The data contain 150,000 to 200,000 clones, 70% to 90% of them singletons. Specimen: peripheral blood. This clonotype originated in a woman of 80 years or more in a cohort sampled during active or convalescent COVID-19.

The CDR3 DNA reads as TGTGCCAGCAGCCTTCTAGCGGGGACTACAATCACAGATACGCAGTATTTT. Translation: CASSLLAGTTITDTQYF. The chain links TRBV14 to TRBJ2-3; 9 bases fit TRBD2. The germline V gene has CDR1 SGHDN and CDR2 FVKESK. The CDR3 has 17 residues. Trimming removed 4 bases from V and 2 bases from J; junction bases left unmatched: 10. Full variable domain (missing parts from reference TRBV14 and TRBJ2-3): EAGVTQFPSHSVIEKGQTVTLRCDPISGHDNLYWYRRVMGKEIKFLLHFVKESKQDESGMPNNRFLAERTGGTYSTLKVQPAELEDSGVYFCASSLLAGTTITDTQYFGPGTRLTVL.